The clone carrying this T cell receptor (beta chain) was recorded at least ten times. What it binds is not known. Losses at the gene ends were 8 bases for V and 3 bases for J; bases not matched to a gene: 8. Germline V gives CDR1 SGHTA, CDR2 FQGNSA. The CDR3 loop spans 15 amino acids. This specimen comes from a study of beta chain features in type 1 diabetes. General study findings and limits: Researchers caution that PCR might favor shorter templates, equally among patients and controls.

Reverse transcription of all isolated RNA meant that expressed TCRB transcripts were sequenced. Some clones are missing from TCRdb's copy, which holds only in-frame ones; the method was immunoSEQ multiplex PCR. Here the sample spans roughly 300,000 clones, 7% to 9% being singletons. Sequencing input: central memory CD4+ T cells from blood. The TCR comes from a woman aged 18-29 years in good health. This chain uses TRBV7-2 with TRBJ2-7; 12 bases are shared with TRBD1. The chain's CDR3 is CASSRDRGPGYEQYF. The CDR3 nucleotides read TGTGCCAGCTCCCGGGACAGGGGGCCCGGCTACGAGCAGTACTTC. The variable domain in full, with the rest retrieved from reference TRBV7-2 and TRBJ2-7, is GAGVSQSPSNKVTEKGKDVELRCDPISGHTALYWYRQSLGQGLEFLIYFQGNSAPDKSGLPSDRFSAERTGGSVSTLTIQRTQQEDSAVYLCASSRDRGPGYEQYFGPGTRLTVT.